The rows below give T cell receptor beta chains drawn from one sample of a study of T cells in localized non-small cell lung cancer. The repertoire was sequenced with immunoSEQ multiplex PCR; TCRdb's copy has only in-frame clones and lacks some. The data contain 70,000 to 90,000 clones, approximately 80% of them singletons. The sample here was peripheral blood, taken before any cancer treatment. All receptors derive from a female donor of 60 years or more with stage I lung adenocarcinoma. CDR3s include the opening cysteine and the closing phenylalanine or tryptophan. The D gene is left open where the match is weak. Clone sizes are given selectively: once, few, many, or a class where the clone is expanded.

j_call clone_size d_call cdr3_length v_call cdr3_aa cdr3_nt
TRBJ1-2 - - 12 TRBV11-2 CASSQEGYGYTF TGTGCCAGCAGCCAAGAAGGTTATGGCTACACCTTC
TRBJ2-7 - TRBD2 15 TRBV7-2 CASSLEGREAYEQYF TGTGCCAGCAGCTTAGAGGGGCGGGAGGCCTACGAGCAGTACTTC
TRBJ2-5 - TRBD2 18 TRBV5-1 CASSFGEAGNYVGETQYF TGCGCCAGCAGCTTCGGGGAAGCGGGAAACTATGTAGGAGAGACCCAGTACTTC
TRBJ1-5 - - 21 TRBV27 CASSLIRPFAGRQARHQPQHF TGTGCCAGCAGTTTAATTCGACCATTCGCGGGGAGACAGGCAAGGCATCAGCCCCAGCATTTT
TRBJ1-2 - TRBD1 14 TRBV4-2 CASSQLQGNYGYTF TGTGCCAGCAGCCAACTACAGGGGAACTATGGCTACACCTTC
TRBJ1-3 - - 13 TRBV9 CASGLNSGNTIYF TGTGCCAGTGGACTGAACTCTGGAAACACCATATATTTT
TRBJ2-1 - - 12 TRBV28 CASRDFINEQFF TGTGCCTCCCGGGACTTCATCAATGAGCAGTTCTTC
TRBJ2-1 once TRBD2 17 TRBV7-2 CASSPNSGRALYNEQFF TGTGCCAGCAGCCCCAATAGCGGGAGGGCCCTCTACAATGAGCAGTTCTTC
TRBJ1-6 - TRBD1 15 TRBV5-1 CASSWDRGPNSPLHF TGCGCCAGCAGCTGGGACAGGGGGCCCAATTCACCCCTCCACTTT
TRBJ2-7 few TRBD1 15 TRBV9 CASSVEGQGGDEQYF TGTGCCAGCAGCGTAGAGGGACAGGGGGGGGACGAGCAGTACTTC
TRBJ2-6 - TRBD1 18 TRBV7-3 CASSRGTGVFSGANVLTF TGTGCCAGCAGTAGAGGGACAGGGGTTTTTTCCGGGGCCAACGTCCTGACTTTC
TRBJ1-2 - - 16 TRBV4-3 CASSQDLRGVFYGYTF TGCGCCAGCAGCCAAGATCTAAGGGGGGTCTTCTATGGCTACACCTTC
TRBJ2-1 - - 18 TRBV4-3 CASSQDEGRSSSYNEQFF TGCGCCAGCAGCCAAGACGAAGGGAGGTCTAGCTCCTACAATGAGCAGTTCTTC
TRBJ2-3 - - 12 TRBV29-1 CSVGFRGDTQYF TGCAGCGTTGGTTTTCGGGGAGATACGCAGTATTTT
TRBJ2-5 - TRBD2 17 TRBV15 CATSRDASREGSKTQYF TGTGCCACCAGCAGAGATGCAAGCAGGGAGGGTTCGAAGACCCAGTACTTC
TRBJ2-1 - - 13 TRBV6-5 CASGKKRVSEQFF TGTGCCAGCGGAAAAAAACGGGTCAGTGAGCAGTTCTTC
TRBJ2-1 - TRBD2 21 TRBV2 CASRATPGLAGGLSSYNEQFF TGTGCCAGCAGGGCCACTCCGGGACTAGCGGGGGGGCTGAGTTCCTACAATGAGCAGTTCTTC
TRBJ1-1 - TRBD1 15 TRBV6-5 CASSYFRTGNTEAFF TGTGCCAGCAGTTACTTCCGGACAGGGAACACTGAAGCTTTCTTT
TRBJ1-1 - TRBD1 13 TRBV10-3 CATSGQGNTEAFF TGTGCCACGTCAGGACAGGGCAACACTGAAGCTTTCTTT
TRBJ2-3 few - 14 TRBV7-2 CASVSRGSTDTQYF TGTGCCAGCGTAAGCAGGGGCAGCACAGATACGCAGTATTTT
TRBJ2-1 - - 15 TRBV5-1 CASSLVGKSGNEQFF TGCGCCAGCAGCTTGGTGGGGAAATCCGGGAATGAGCAGTTCTTC
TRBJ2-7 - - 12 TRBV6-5 CASSLGIGEQYF TGTGCCAGCAGTCTTGGTATAGGTGAGCAGTACTTC
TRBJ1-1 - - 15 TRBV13 CASSLGRDFGTEAFF TGTGCCAGCAGCTTAGGCAGGGACTTTGGCACTGAAGCTTTCTTT
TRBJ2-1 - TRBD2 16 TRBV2 CASRRAQLAPYNEQFF TGTGCCAGCAGACGCGCCCAACTAGCGCCCTACAATGAGCAGTTCTTC
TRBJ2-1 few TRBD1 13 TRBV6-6 CASSYGTGNEQFF TGTGCCAGCAGTTACGGGACAGGGAATGAGCAGTTCTTC
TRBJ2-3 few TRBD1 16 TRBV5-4 CASSSWTGAPTDTQYF TGTGCCAGCAGCTCCTGGACAGGGGCACCAACAGATACGCAGTATTTT
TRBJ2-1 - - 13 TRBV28 CASSLYGRDEQFF TGTGCCAGCAGTTTATACGGGAGAGATGAGCAGTTCTTC
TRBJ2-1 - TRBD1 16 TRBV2 CASSRPGQNPYNEQFF TGTGCCAGCAGTCGGCCGGGACAGAACCCCTACAATGAGCAGTTCTTC
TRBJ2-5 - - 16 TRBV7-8 CASSPGVGGLQETQYF TGTGCCAGCAGCCCTGGGGTGGGGGGGCTCCAAGAGACCCAGTACTTC
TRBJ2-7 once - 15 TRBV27 CASSLVRGWGYEQYF TGTGCCAGCAGTTTAGTGAGGGGATGGGGCTACGAGCAGTACTTC
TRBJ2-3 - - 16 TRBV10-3 CAISELRRFSTDTQYF TGTGCCATCAGTGAGCTCAGACGGTTCAGCACAGATACGCAGTATTTT
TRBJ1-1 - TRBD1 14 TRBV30 CAWSVSGQGVRAFF TGTGCCTGGAGTGTATCGGGACAGGGGGTGAGAGCTTTCTTT
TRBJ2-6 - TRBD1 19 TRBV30 CAWSVPGTGILSGANVLTF TGTGCCTGGAGTGTACCCGGGACAGGGATCTTATCTGGGGCCAACGTCCTGACTTTC
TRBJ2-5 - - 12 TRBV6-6 CASSQGRETQYF TGTGCCAGCAGTCAGGGTAGGGAGACCCAGTACTTC
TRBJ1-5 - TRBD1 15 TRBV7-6 CASSGWTGGGQPQHF TGTGCCAGCAGCGGTTGGACAGGGGGCGGTCAGCCCCAGCATTTT
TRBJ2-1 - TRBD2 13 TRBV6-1 CASQKRGVNEQFF TGTGCCAGCCAAAAGCGGGGGGTAAATGAGCAGTTCTTC
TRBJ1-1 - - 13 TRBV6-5 CASSNEGLTEAFF TGTGCCAGCAGTAATGAGGGTTTGACTGAAGCTTTCTTT
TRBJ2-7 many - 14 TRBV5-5 CASSSRDGTYEQYF TGTGCCAGCAGCTCGAGGGACGGTACCTACGAGCAGTACTTC
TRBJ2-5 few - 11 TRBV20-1 CSAEDQETQYF TGCAGTGCCGAGGACCAAGAGACCCAGTACTTC
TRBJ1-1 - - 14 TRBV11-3 CASSLGGKNTEAFF TGTGCCAGCAGCCTAGGGGGTAAGAACACTGAAGCTTTCTTT
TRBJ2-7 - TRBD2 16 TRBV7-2 CASSLDGGARAHEQYF TGTGCCAGCAGCTTAGACGGGGGGGCGCGGGCGCACGAGCAGTACTTC
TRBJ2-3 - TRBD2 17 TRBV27 CASSFWGAGGLTDTQYF TGTGCCAGCAGTTTTTGGGGAGCGGGAGGACTCACAGATACGCAGTATTTT
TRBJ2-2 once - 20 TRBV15 CATSRDGWKGAPGATGELFF TGTGCCACCAGCAGAGATGGTTGGAAGGGGGCGCCGGGGGCCACCGGGGAGCTGTTTTTT
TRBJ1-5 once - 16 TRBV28 CASSLPGPGFVQPQHF TGTGCCAGCAGTTTACCCGGTCCGGGATTTGTACAGCCCCAGCATTTT
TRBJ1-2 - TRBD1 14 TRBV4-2 CASSHLGTGNGYTF TGTGCCAGCAGCCATCTCGGGACAGGCAATGGCTACACCTTC
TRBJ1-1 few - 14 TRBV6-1 CASSELRGNTEAFF TGTGCCAGCAGTGAACTACGGGGGAACACTGAAGCTTTCTTT
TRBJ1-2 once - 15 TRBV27 CASTFITGANYGYTF TGTGCCAGCACTTTCATCACAGGAGCCAACTATGGCTACACCTTC
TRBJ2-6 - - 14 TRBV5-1 CASSSGSGANVLTF TGCGCCAGCAGCTCCGGCTCTGGGGCCAACGTCCTGACTTTC
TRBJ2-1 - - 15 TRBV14 CASSQDLVAGGEQFF TGTGCCAGCAGCCAAGATCTAGTAGCCGGGGGTGAGCAGTTCTTC
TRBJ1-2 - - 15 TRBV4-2 CASSQVGDFNYGYTF TGTGCCAGCAGCCAAGTCGGGGATTTTAACTATGGCTACACCTTC
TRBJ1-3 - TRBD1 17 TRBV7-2 CASRNSGDRDSGNTIYF TGTGCCAGCAGAAACTCCGGGGACAGGGACTCTGGAAACACCATATATTTT
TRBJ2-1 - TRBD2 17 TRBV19 CATTRTSGGLSYNEQFF TGTGCCACAACCAGGACTAGCGGGGGGCTCTCCTACAATGAGCAGTTCTTC
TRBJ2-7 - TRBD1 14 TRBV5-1 CASHETGGGSEQYF TGCGCCAGCCATGAGACAGGGGGAGGAAGCGAGCAGTACTTC